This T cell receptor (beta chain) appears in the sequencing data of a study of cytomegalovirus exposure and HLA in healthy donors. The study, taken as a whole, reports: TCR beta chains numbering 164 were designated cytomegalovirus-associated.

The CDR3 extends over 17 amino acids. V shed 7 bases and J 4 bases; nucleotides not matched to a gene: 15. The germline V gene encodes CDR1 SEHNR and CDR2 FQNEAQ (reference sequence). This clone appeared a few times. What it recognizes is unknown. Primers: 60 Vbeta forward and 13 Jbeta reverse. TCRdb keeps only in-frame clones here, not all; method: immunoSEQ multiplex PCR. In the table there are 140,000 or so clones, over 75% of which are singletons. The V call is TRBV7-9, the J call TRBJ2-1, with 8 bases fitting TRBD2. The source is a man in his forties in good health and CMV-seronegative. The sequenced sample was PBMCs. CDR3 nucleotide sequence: TGTGCCAGCACCATTCCCGAAGCGGGAGCTAGTTACAATGAGCAGTTCTTC. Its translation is CASTIPEAGASYNEQFF.